The text below deals with one T cell receptor beta chain. What it binds is unknown. These data are taken from a study of blood T cells in healthy people across ages. Findings and caveats of the study: Lack of knowledge of donor CMV status possibly confounded expanded clonotype changes.

Germline assignment: CDR1 SNHLY and CDR2 FYNNEI. The germline V and J ends were trimmed by 4 bases and 7 bases, with 19 bases remaining between them. The CDR3 spans 15 residues. Isolation recovered at least 7 million PBMCs from every sample. Per sample, no less than 5.5 micrograms of total RNA were extracted. Sample-barcoded 5' priming and a J-beta primer mix drove a second PCR of roughly 7 to 11 cycles. TCRdb ran MiXCR on the 5' RACE reads and lists one entry per CDR3 protein. The sample holds roughly 2 million distinct CDR3 sequences; around 50% are singletons and the top ten take roughly 2%. The rearrangement links TRBV2 to TRBJ1-2, with unresolved D. The sample taken for sequencing was blood. This clonotype originated in a woman between 35 and 50 years old in good health. CDR3: CASSASSLSFSGYTF. The CDR3 coding sequence is TGTGCCAGCAGTGCCAGCAGCCTAAGCTTCTCTGGCTACACCTTC.